Presented here are 32 T cell receptor beta chains from one specimen sequenced in a study of T cell responses to AZD1222 COVID-19 vaccine. The data were produced by immunoSEQ multiplex PCR, yet TCRdb's version contains in-frame clones alone and is incomplete. The table shows some 150,000 clones, with about 89% occurring only once. The sequenced sample was peripheral blood, obtained on day 0 of AZD1222 vaccination. Source of these receptors: an adult in good health.

The gene calls are TRBV2 and TRBJ2-1; no clear D. Between the trimmed V and J ends, which lost 6 bases and 0 bases, there was a span of 12 bases. The CDR3 extends over 15 amino acids. From germline, CDR1 is SNHLY and CDR2 FYNNEI. The chain's CDR3 is CASSPDGSSYNEQFF. The CDR3 DNA follows: TGTGCCAGCAGCCCGGACGGCAGCTCCTACAATGAGCAGTTCTTC.

CDR3 loop: CASSVGGSNTDTQYF. CDR3 sequence (DNA): TGTGCCAGCAGCGTAGGCGGGAGTAACACAGATACGCAGTATTTT. The chain uses TRBV9 and TRBJ2-3; TRBD2 matches 7 bases. CDR1 and CDR2 from the germline V gene are SGDLS and YYNGEE. V shed 0 bases and J 2 bases; nucleotides not matched to a gene: 3. This CDR3 has 15 amino acids.

This clone showed up just once. The chain couples TRBV27 to TRBJ1-4; perhaps TRBD1 as D (6 bases). Germline V gene lookup returns CDR1 MNHEY and CDR2 SMNVEV (reference sequence). This CDR3 has 13 residues. Trimming left V 6 bases short and J 7 bases short, with 12 bases between. CDR3 DNA sequence: TGTGCCAGCAGCATGGAGGGGGTTGAAAAACTGTTTTTT. This encodes CASSMEGVEKLFF.

This chain joins TRBV7-9 and TRBJ2-2; no reliable D call. Trimming pared 1 base from V and 9 bases from J, leaving 15 bases between. Germline-derived CDR1 and CDR2 are SEHNR and FQNEAQ (reference sequence). The CDR3 loop spans 15 amino acids. CDR3 nucleotide sequence: TGTGCCAGCAGCTTAGTTGGTGGCCCGAGCTGGGAGCTGTTTTTT. This encodes CASSLVGGPSWELFF.

Only a few counts were recorded for this clone. This chain uses TRBV4-1 with TRBJ2-7; D is unresolved. Germline V CDR1 and CDR2: MGHRA, YSYEKL. The CDR3 extends over 14 amino acids. V shed 2 bases and J shed 5 bases, with 13 bases lying between them. CDR3 nucleotide sequence: TGCGCCAGCAGCCAAATGGACCTTGCCCACGAGCAGTACTTC. Translated, it gives CASSQMDLAHEQYF.

This clone was detected a few times. The chain links TRBV15 to TRBJ2-1; 10 bases match TRBD2. Germline loops: CDR1 LNHNV, CDR2 YYDKDF (reference sequence). With 0 bases clipped from V and 6 bases from J, the junction kept 8 bases outside the gene matches. The CDR3 runs to 17 residues. The CDR3 DNA is TGTGCCACCAGCAGAGAAGGCGCTAGCGGGAGAATCAATGAGCAGTTCTTC. Protein: CATSREGASGRINEQFF.

The gene calls are TRBV4-1 and TRBJ2-7; no clear D. The CDR3 extends over 14 amino acids. Germline loops: CDR1 MGHRA, CDR2 YSYEKL. V lost 4 bases, J lost 7 bases, and 17 bases lay in between. The CDR3 region is CASSPPGRSREQYF. The CDR3 DNA reads TGCGCCAGCAGCCCTCCCGGACGGTCTCGAGAGCAGTACTTC.

This chain connects TRBV6-1 to TRBJ1-4; TRBD1 is a possible D gene (6 bases). This CDR3 has 15 residues. Germline CDR1 reads MNHNS; CDR2 reads SASEGT. V was pared by 2 bases and J by 5 bases, with 12 bases between. The CDR3 region has the DNA TGTGCCAGCAGTGAACTGACAGGAATCAATGAAAAACTGTTTTTT. Residues: CASSELTGINEKLFF.

The V and J genes are TRBV5-1 and TRBJ1-2, with a tentative D call TRBD1 (6 bases). The CDR3 has 13 residues. The ends were cut back, 2 bases at V and 6 bases at J, with 11 bases in the middle. Germline V lookup: CDR1 SGHRS, CDR2 YFSETQ. The CDR3 loop is CASSFPGDHGYTF. CDR3 in DNA: TGCGCCAGCAGCTTCCCAGGGGACCATGGCTACACCTTC.

A single count supports this clone. The chain combines TRBV6-5 with TRBJ2-7; D may match TRBD1 or TRBD2 (5 bases each). Germline CDR1 is MNHEY and CDR2 is SVGAGI. Trimming removed 4 bases from V and 0 bases from J, with 13 bases in between. The length of the CDR3 is 15 residues. This CDR3 is CASSSPGRSSYEQYF. CDR3 in DNA: TGTGCCAGCAGTTCGCCGGGACGCAGCTCCTACGAGCAGTACTTC.

CDR3 bases: TGTGCCAGCAGTGTACACTCTAGCTCTACGCAGTATTTT. Encoded protein: CASSVHSSSTQYF. The V gene is TRBV6-4, the J gene TRBJ2-3, with TRBD2 as a possible D gene (5 bases). Per the germline V gene, CDR1 is MRHNA and CDR2 is SNTAGT. Deletions cut 4 bases from V and 8 bases from J, with 13 bases between. The CDR3 totals 13 residues.

The rearrangement links TRBV5-4 to TRBJ1-2; 9 bases are a match to TRBD1. The V gene's germline CDR1 is SGHNT and CDR2 YYREEE (reference sequence). CDR3 length: 16 residues. J gave up 4 bases and V 4 bases, and 11 bases lay outside the gene matches. The CDR3 DNA sequence: TGTGCCAGCAGCGGATCCTCCGGGACAGGGACCTATGGCTACACCTTC. Translated, it gives CASSGSSGTGTYGYTF.

V and J are TRBV7-2 and TRBJ1-6, with D uncertain. The V gene's germline CDR1 is SGHTA and CDR2 FQGNSA. CDR3 length: 17 amino acids. V lost 7 bases, J lost 0 bases, and 16 bases lay in between. CDR3 in amino acids: CASTHRSPRSYNSPLHF. For the CDR3, the DNA is TGTGCCAGCACCCACCGATCCCCGCGCTCCTATAATTCACCCCTCCACTTT. Full variable domain (outside the CDR3, taken from reference TRBV7-2 and TRBJ1-6): GAGVSQSPSNKVTEKGKDVELRCDPISGHTALYWYRQSLGQGLEFLIYFQGNSAPDKSGLPSDRFSAERTGGSVSTLTIQRTQQEDSAVYLCASTHRSPRSYNSPLHFGNGTRLTVT.

The rearrangement links TRBV7-9 to TRBJ1-3, with 12 bases that match TRBD1. The CDR3 runs to 16 residues. V dropped 4 bases and J dropped 3; count of bases not matched to a gene: 4. Looked up from germline, CDR1 is SEHNR and CDR2 is FQNEAQ (reference sequence). CDR3: CASSWGQGALGNTIYF. In DNA, the CDR3 is TGTGCCAGCAGCTGGGGACAGGGGGCGCTTGGAAACACCATATATTTT.

To note about this clone: At one of its ends the junction is not consistent with the germline gene, which may arise from a read error. This chain links TRBV7-7 with TRBJ2-1, with 13 positions matching TRBD2. This CDR3 contains 17 residues. CDR1 is SSHAT and CDR2 is FNYEAQ in the germline V gene (reference sequence). CDR3: CASSLLAGGGGYNEQFF. Written as DNA, the CDR3 is TGTGCTAGCAGCTTACTAGCGGGAGGGGGAGGCTACAATGAGCAGTTCTTC.

This sequence joins TRBV28 and TRBJ1-5; the D gene is possibly TRBD1 (5 bases). The CDR3 is 18 residues long. With 4 bases removed from V and 1 base from J, the gap between germline ends came to 20 bases. The germline V gene has CDR1 MDHEN and CDR2 SYDVKM. CDR3: CASSSPFETEESNQPQHF. The CDR3 DNA follows: TGTGCCAGCAGTTCCCCCTTTGAGACAGAAGAAAGCAATCAGCCCCAGCATTTT.

The chain links TRBV2 to TRBJ2-4, with 7 bases aligning to TRBD1. The V and J ends lost 3 bases and 1 base, in that order; junction bases with no gene match: 3. The CDR3 loop spans 15 amino acids. The germline gives CDR1 SNHLY, CDR2 FYNNEI. The CDR3 protein is CASSDRGIAKNIQYF. CDR3 DNA sequence: TGTGCCAGCAGTGACAGGGGGATTGCCAAAAACATTCAGTACTTC.

V and J are TRBV11-3 and TRBJ1-1, with D perhaps TRBD1 (6 bases). The CDR3 spans 18 residues. Germline CDR1 SGHNT, CDR2 YENEEA. Trimming shortened V by 5 bases and J by 3 bases, and 25 bases separated the two germline ends. The CDR3 DNA sequence: TGTGCCAGCAGCCACAGATCGGCTTTCACAGGGTCGGACACTGAAGCTTTCTTT. Translated: CASSHRSAFTGSDTEAFF.

The rearrangement joins TRBV2 to TRBJ1-6; D remains unclear. Germline CDR1 SNHLY, CDR2 FYNNEI. Trimming shortened V by 7 bases and J by 0 bases, and 10 bases separated the two germline ends. CDR3 length equals 15 residues. The CDR3 protein is CASIHTYSYNSPLHF. DNA for the CDR3: TGTGCCAGCATCCACACCTACTCCTATAATTCACCCCTCCACTTT. Supplemented by reference TRBV2 and TRBJ1-6, the full variable domain reads EPEVTQTPSHQVTQMGQEVILRCVPISNHLYFYWYRQILGQKVEFLVSFYNNEISEKSEIFDDQFSVERPDGSNFTLKIRSTKLEDSAMYFCASIHTYSYNSPLHFGNGTRLTVT.

V usage is TRBV9 and J usage is TRBJ2-7, with 10 bases aligning to TRBD1. The CDR3 loop spans 16 amino acids. The J segment lost 5 bases and the V segment lost 0 bases, leaving 8 bases of the junction unmatched. CDR1 and CDR2 from the germline V gene are SGDLS and YYNGEE. The CDR3 nucleotides are TGTGCCAGCAGCGTAGAAACGACAGGGGGCAGGAACGAGCAGTACTTC. Amino acid sequence: CASSVETTGGRNEQYF.

V usage is TRBV7-6 and J usage is TRBJ2-1; unclear D gene. CDR3 size: 15 residues. Germline values: CDR1 SGHVS, CDR2 FNYEAQ. Trimming stripped 4 bases from V and 0 bases from J, with 10 bases between. This CDR3 reads CASSSGLSSYNEQFF. DNA for the CDR3: TGTGCCAGCAGCTCCGGGCTTAGCTCCTACAATGAGCAGTTCTTC.

The chain employs TRBV5-1 and TRBJ2-1; weak D call: TRBD1 (6 bases). V lost 2 bases and J lost 2, with 8 bases in between. The CDR3 length is 14 residues. Germline V gives CDR1 SGHRS, CDR2 YFSETQ. CDR3 region: CASSLQGPYNEQFF. The DNA of the CDR3 is TGCGCCAGCAGCTTACAGGGACCCTACAATGAGCAGTTCTTC.

This chain connects TRBV4-1 to TRBJ1-1, with 12 bases aligning to TRBD1. V lost 3 bases, J lost 3 bases, and 11 bases stayed unmatched. Per germline, CDR1 MGHRA and CDR2 YSYEKL. CDR3 length: 18 amino acids. The CDR3 reads CASSQAPGTGGMYTEAFF. The DNA of the CDR3 is TGCGCCAGCAGCCAGGCACCCGGGACAGGGGGCATGTACACTGAAGCTTTCTTT.

The chain has TRBV7-9 and TRBJ2-2; D is unclear. CDR3 length: 15 amino acids. CDR1 and CDR2 (germline): SEHNR, FQNEAQ (reference sequence). The V gene lost 1 base and the J gene lost 4 bases, with 10 bases spanning the gap. The CDR3 coding sequence is TGTGCCAGCAGCTTAGGAAACGGGCCCACCGGGGAGCTGTTTTTT. Its translation: CASSLGNGPTGELFF.

The gene calls are TRBV28 and TRBJ2-3; tentatively, D is TRBD2 (7 bases). Trimming took off 2 bases at V and 2 bases at J, with 14 bases between the two ends. CDR1 and CDR2 (germline): MDHEN, SYDVKM. The CDR3 runs 16 residues. The CDR3 sequence: CASSLGGAEVTDTQYF. CDR3 nucleotides: TGTGCCAGCAGTTTAGGGGGGGCAGAAGTCACAGATACGCAGTATTTT.

This chain connects TRBV5-1 to TRBJ1-2, with no clear D. Germline CDR1 SGHRS, CDR2 YFSETQ. Trimming stripped 0 bases from V and 2 bases from J, with 8 bases between. The CDR3 contains 14 residues. The CDR3 sequence: CASSLGSTNYGYTF. In DNA, the CDR3 is TGCGCCAGCAGCTTGGGGTCAACGAACTATGGCTACACCTTC.

At least ten counts were recorded for this clone. The rearrangement links TRBV6-1 to TRBJ2-3, with 10 bases lining up with TRBD2. The ends lost 2 bases at V and 9 bases at J; junction bases unmatched: 8. Germline-derived CDR1 and CDR2 are MNHNS and SASEGT. This CDR3 contains 15 residues. CDR3 region: CASSELAGGRGTQYF. The CDR3 bases are TGTGCCAGCAGTGAATTAGCGGGGGGCCGGGGGACGCAGTATTTT.

The chain has TRBV28 and TRBJ1-2; a weak D match, TRBD1 (5 bases). Germline lookup yields CDR1 MDHEN and CDR2 SYDVKM. Trimming cost V 7 bases and J 8 bases, with 14 bases left between them. CDR3 size: 12 residues. CDR3 region: CASTSGTRGYTF. The CDR3 bases are TGTGCCAGCACTTCTGGGACCCGAGGCTACACCTTC.

The chain is built from TRBV5-4 and TRBJ1-2; TRBD1 agrees at 9 bases. J gave up 1 base and V 3 bases, and 7 bases lay outside the gene matches. In germline, CDR1 is SGHNT, CDR2 YYREEE (reference sequence). This CDR3 has 16 amino acids. The CDR3 DNA follows: TGTGCCAGCAGCTCCCGGGACAGGGATAATAACTATGGCTACACCTTC. Amino acid sequence: CASSSRDRDNNYGYTF. Full variable domain (remainder filled in from reference TRBV5-4 and TRBJ1-2): ETGVTQSPTHLIKTRGQQVTLRCSSQSGHNTVSWYQQALGQGPQFIFQYYREEENGRGNFPPRFSGLQFPNYSSELNVNALELDDSALYLCASSSRDRDNNYGYTFGSGTRLTVV.

The genes are TRBV5-4 and TRBJ2-1, with TRBD2 identical over 9 bases. Germline loops: CDR1 SGHNT, CDR2 YYREEE (reference sequence). The CDR3 runs to 15 residues. The trim removed 0 bases at V and 4 bases at J, leaving 2 bases unmatched. The CDR3 coding sequence is TGTGCCAGCAGCTTGGGACTAGCGGTATACAATGAGCAGTTCTTC. Protein sequence: CASSLGLAVYNEQFF.

The J gene is TRBJ2-3, the V gene TRBV19, with 11 positions matching TRBD2. This CDR3 comprises 16 residues. Trimming at V came to 3 bases and at J to 4 bases, leaving 6 bases not matched to a gene. Germline V lookup: CDR1 LNHDA, CDR2 SQIVND (reference sequence). The CDR3: CASSIKVAGGADTQYF. The CDR3 nucleotides read TGTGCCAGTAGTATTAAGGTAGCGGGGGGGGCAGATACGCAGTATTTT.

The chain employs TRBV5-1 and TRBJ2-7, with D unclear. V was cut by 0 bases and J by 2 bases, with 12 bases left in between. The germline CDR1 and CDR2 sequences are SGHRS and YFSETQ. The CDR3 totals 15 residues. The chain's CDR3 is CASSLAPGSPYEQYF. DNA of the CDR3: TGCGCCAGCAGCTTGGCCCCGGGCAGTCCCTACGAGCAGTACTTC. Full variable domain (remainder filled in from reference TRBV5-1 and TRBJ2-7): KAGVTQTPRYLIKTRGQQVTLSCSPISGHRSVSWYQQTPGQGLQFLFEYFSETQRNKGNFPGRFSGRQFSNSRSEMNVSTLELGDSALYLCASSLAPGSPYEQYFGPGTRLTVT.